Each of the 3 T cell receptor beta chains below was sequenced from the same sample in a study of shared clonotypes between healthy human individuals. The protocol was immunoSEQ multiplex PCR, while the TCRdb copy is restricted to in-frame clones and leaves out a portion. The sample holds roughly 510,000 clones, about 79% seen once. Input material: PBMCs. These receptors all come from a woman aged 40 to 49 in good health. Some clones in this sample may be carry-over from other donors' samples.

The genes are TRBV7-6 and TRBJ2-2, with TRBD2 as a possible D gene (6 bases). This CDR3 spans 14 amino acids. Germline V CDR1 and CDR2: SGHVS, FNYEAQ. V was trimmed by 6 bases and J by 3 bases, leaving 11 bases between them. CDR3 amino acids: CASRVGGYTGELFF. The CDR3 nucleotides read TGTGCCAGCAGAGTAGGAGGGTACACCGGGGAGCTGTTTTTT.

Ten or more counts support this clone. The chain joins TRBV11-2 to TRBJ2-5, with 10 nucleotides matching TRBD2. The CDR3 is 16 amino acids. The germline V gene has CDR1 SGHAT and CDR2 FQNNGV. V dropped 5 bases and J dropped 1; count of bases not matched to a gene: 7. CDR3 nucleotide sequence: TGTGCCAGCAGCCGGGGAGCGGGAGGGCTCCAAGAGACCCAGTACTTC. Amino acid sequence: CASSRGAGGLQETQYF.

The chain carries TRBV11-2 and TRBJ1-4, with 9 nucleotides matching TRBD1. The CDR3 has 14 amino acids. Germline V gene data show CDR1 as SGHAT and CDR2 as FQNNGV. The junction had 4 bases not matched to a gene; V was cut back by 5 bases and J by 6 bases. DNA for the CDR3: TGTGCCAGCAGCAGGACAGGGGTTTATGAAAAACTGTTTTTT. As protein: CASSRTGVYEKLFF.